Below, 21 T cell receptor beta chains from the same sample are listed, as sequenced in a study of shared clonotypes between healthy human individuals. Naivety among CD8 cells was defined by CD45RO negativity and positive CCR7 selection, thereby excluding terminally differentiated effector memory CD45RA+ cells. Clones were sequenced by immunoSEQ multiplex PCR, and TCRdb holds only the in-frame ones, with some missing. The data contain 660,000 or so clones, approximately 96% of them seen just once; the ten biggest clones take up less than 0.13%. The specimen was naive CD8+ T cells sorted from blood. The source is a woman younger than 45 in good health.

The chain has TRBV4-1 and TRBJ1-4; 8 bases fit TRBD1. The V gene's germline CDR1 is MGHRA and CDR2 YSYEKL. The CDR3 has 13 amino acids. V lost 3 bases to trimming and J lost 8 bases; unmatched junction nucleotides: 2. The CDR3 bases are TGCGCCAGCAGCCACAGACAGGGGGAAAAACTGTTTTTT. Its protein product is CASSHRQGEKLFF.

The genes are TRBV14 and TRBJ2-1, with 7 bases matching TRBD2. The CDR3 loop spans 15 amino acids. V was clipped by 1 base and J by 4 bases; unmatched bases: 4. Germline-derived CDR1 and CDR2 are SGHDN and FVKESK. CDR3 nucleotides: TGTGCCAGCAGCCAAGGAACTAGCGAGTACAATGAGCAGTTCTTC. It codes for CASSQGTSEYNEQFF.

Details on this clone: The conserved phenylalanine or tryptophan is not found at the CDR3 terminus, so this likely reflects a read error. The DNA is left out, because the CDR3 cannot be placed on it with certainty; the CDR3 is given as TCRdb lists it. The rearrangement uses TRBV2 and TRBJ2-7. Germline CDR1 is SNHLY and CDR2 is FYNNEI. Both ends counted, the CDR3 spans 10 residues. CDR3: CASSAVYFQT.

Comments on this clone: Additional DNA sequences in this sample encode the identical CDR3. The chain carries TRBV27 and TRBJ2-7, with no clear D. Germline V gene lookup returns CDR1 MNHEY and CDR2 SMNVEV (reference sequence). V lost 8 bases to trimming and J lost 4 bases, with 6 bases between them. This CDR3 region has 10 residues. The CDR3 DNA sequence: TGTGCCAGCGGGATTTACGAGCAGTACTTC. Its protein product is CASGIYEQYF.

The chain combines TRBV21-1 with TRBJ1-2; the table's D call, TRBD1, was not checked against the DNA. TRBV21-1 counts as a pseudogene. This CDR3 is built from 16 residues. Written as DNA, the CDR3 is TGTGCCAGCAGCAACTCAAGGGACAAAAAAAGCTATGGCTACACCTTC. It is translated as CASSNSRDKKSYGYTF.

The rearrangement joins TRBV28 to TRBJ1-1, with D unclear. Germline V gives CDR1 MDHEN, CDR2 SYDVKM. V dropped 2 bases and J dropped 0 bases, with 13 bases sitting between them. This CDR3 region has 16 residues. CDR3 sequence (DNA): TGTGCCAGCAGTTTAGCGTCCTCGAGAATGAACACTGAAGCTTTCTTT. This encodes CASSLASSRMNTEAFF. The full variable domain, its missing parts supplied by reference TRBV28 and TRBJ1-1, is DVKVTQSSRYLVKRTGEKVFLECVQDMDHENMFWYRQDPGLGLRLIYFSYDVKMKEKGDIPEGYSVSREKKERFSLILESASTNQTSMYLCASSLASSRMNTEAFFGQGTRLTVV.

This clone was detected once. This chain joins TRBV4-1 and TRBJ2-1; 8 nucleotides match TRBD2. This CDR3 is 16 amino acids long. The germline V gene has CDR1 MGHRA and CDR2 YSYEKL. The V segment lost 3 bases and the J segment 4 bases; nucleotides outside the gene matches: 8. The CDR3 sequence is CASSHLIAGRYNEQFF. CDR3 sequence (DNA): TGCGCCAGCAGCCACCTCATAGCGGGACGATACAATGAGCAGTTCTTC.

This clone came up once. V usage is TRBV10-1 and J usage is TRBJ2-1; possible D gene TRBD2, 5 bases. The CDR3 has 13 residues. V lost 6 bases and J 6 bases, leaving 12 bases between the germline ends. CDR1 and CDR2 (germline): WNHNN, SYGVQD (reference sequence). For the CDR3, the DNA is TGCGCCAGCAGCCTAAGCGAGGGCAATGAGCAGTTCTTC. Protein: CASSLSEGNEQFF.

V gene TRBV27 combines with J gene TRBJ2-2; D possibly corresponds to TRBD2 (6 bases). The CDR3 contains 13 residues. V lost 6 bases and J 1 base, leaving 6 bases between the germline ends. The V gene's germline CDR1 is MNHEY and CDR2 SMNVEV (reference sequence). CDR3 nucleotide sequence: TGTGCCAGCAGGGAGGGGAACACCGGGGAGCTGTTTTTT. Translating it yields CASREGNTGELFF.

The chain recombines TRBV14 with TRBJ2-7, with 9 nucleotides matching TRBD2. Germline trimming cut 5 bases from V and 7 bases from J; bases unmatched to any gene: 9. From germline, CDR1 is SGHDN and CDR2 FVKESK. CDR3 length equals 14 residues. CDR3 protein: CASSFGLAGTEQYF. The CDR3 DNA reads as TGTGCCAGCAGCTTCGGGCTAGCGGGAACAGAGCAGTACTTC.

The chain joins TRBV29-1 to TRBJ1-2; D possibly corresponds to TRBD1 (6 bases). V was pared by 6 bases and J by 9 bases, with 32 bases between. CDR1 and CDR2 from the germline V gene are SQVTM and ANQGSEA. This CDR3 has 17 amino acids. Written as DNA, the CDR3 is TGCAGCGTCCGGTCCGAGGGGACATCCGCGCGAGGGGTGAGCTACACCTTC. It translates to CSVRSEGTSARGVSYTF.

The chain has TRBV6-4 and TRBJ2-7, with a tentative D call TRBD2 (5 bases). Germline V gene lookup returns CDR1 MRHNA and CDR2 SNTAGT. Trimming stripped 3 bases from V and 3 bases from J, with 12 bases between. This CDR3 is built from 14 residues. The CDR3: CASSEGGRGYEQYF. In DNA form, the CDR3 reads TGTGCCAGCAGTGAAGGAGGTCGGGGCTACGAGCAGTACTTC.

This chain joins TRBV2 and TRBJ1-2; D ambiguous. Per germline, CDR1 SNHLY and CDR2 FYNNEI. CDR3 length: 14 amino acids. The V end lost 0 bases, the J end lost 4 bases, and 9 bases lay between the germline ends. This chain's CDR3 is CASSEALGSYGYTF. The CDR3 region has the DNA TGTGCCAGCAGTGAAGCCTTGGGTTCCTATGGCTACACCTTC.

This chain uses TRBV15 with TRBJ1-2; D gene unclear. The length of the CDR3 is 13 residues. Trimming left V 3 bases short and J 0 bases short, with 5 bases between. Germline lookup yields CDR1 LNHNV and CDR2 YYDKDF (reference sequence). The CDR3 is CATSSAPNYGYTF. CDR3 DNA: TGTGCCACCAGCAGCGCCCCTAACTATGGCTACACCTTC.

The V gene is TRBV6-6, the J gene TRBJ2-7, with D possibly matching TRBD2 (6 bases). Germline CDR1 MNHNY, CDR2 SVGAGI (reference sequence). V lost 2 bases, J lost 2 bases, and 7 bases lay in between. The CDR3 extends over 13 amino acids. The DNA for the CDR3 is TGTGCCAGCAGTTACGGCGGGACCTACGAGCAGTACTTC. Its translation: CASSYGGTYEQYF.

The V call is TRBV6-5, the J call TRBJ2-1; TRBD2 matches at 14 bases. From germline, CDR1 is MNHEY and CDR2 SVGAGI. Trimming at V came to 5 bases and at J to 6 bases, leaving 3 bases not matched to a gene. The CDR3 is 15 amino acids. DNA of the CDR3: TGTGCCAGCAGTCCTGGACTAGCGGGAGGCAATGAGCAGTTCTTC. Translating gives CASSPGLAGGNEQFF.

V is TRBV5-4 and J is TRBJ1-4; 11 bases agree with TRBD1. The length of the CDR3 is 15 residues. V dropped 4 bases and J dropped 7; count of bases not matched to a gene: 6. The V gene's germline CDR1 is SGHNT and CDR2 YYREEE (reference sequence). The CDR3 region is CASSPDGTGGEKLFF. For the CDR3, the DNA is TGTGCCAGCAGCCCGGATGGGACAGGGGGTGAAAAACTGTTTTTT.

This rearrangement joins TRBV15 to TRBJ2-3, with 8 bases fitting TRBD2. Germline V gives CDR1 LNHNV, CDR2 YYDKDF (reference sequence). V lost 2 bases and J lost 0; bases outside the gene matches: 4. The CDR3 has 16 amino acids. CDR3 in amino acids: CATSRYSGISTDTQYF. Here the CDR3 DNA reads TGTGCCACCAGCAGATATAGCGGGATTAGCACAGATACGCAGTATTTT.

The CDR3 is CSQGRTHEQYF. The DNA of the CDR3 is TGCAGTCAAGGGAGGACCCACGAGCAGTACTTC. The gene calls are TRBV20-1 and TRBJ2-7, with D perhaps TRBD2 (6 bases). The CDR3 is made up of 11 amino acids. Trimming cost V 8 bases and J 5 bases, with 13 bases left between them. CDR1 is DFQATT and CDR2 is SNEGSKA in the germline V gene (reference sequence).

J is TRBJ1-5 and V is TRBV15; 7 nucleotides agree with TRBD1. CDR1 is LNHNV and CDR2 is YYDKDF in the germline V gene (reference sequence). This CDR3 is 14 amino acids long. J gave up 5 bases and V 6 bases, and 7 bases lay outside the gene matches. The CDR3 DNA reads as TGTGCCACCAGGCAGGGGGGTGCTCATCAGCCCCAGCATTTT. Translating it yields CATRQGGAHQPQHF.

The chain recombines TRBV19 with TRBJ2-1; 11 bases agree with TRBD2. From germline, CDR1 is LNHDA and CDR2 SQIVND (reference sequence). V shed 4 bases, J shed 6 bases, and the junction held 5 bases outside the gene matches. The length of the CDR3 is 15 residues. CDR3 sequence reads: CASSTGLAGSNEQFF. In DNA form, the CDR3 reads TGTGCCAGTAGTACAGGACTAGCGGGTTCCAATGAGCAGTTCTTC. Drawing the rest from reference TRBV19 and TRBJ2-1, the complete variable domain is DGGITQSPKYLFRKEGQNVTLSCEQNLNHDAMYWYRQDPGQGLRLIYYSQIVNDFQKGDIAEGYSVSREKKESFPLTVTSAQKNPTAFYLCASSTGLAGSNEQFFGPGTRLTVL.